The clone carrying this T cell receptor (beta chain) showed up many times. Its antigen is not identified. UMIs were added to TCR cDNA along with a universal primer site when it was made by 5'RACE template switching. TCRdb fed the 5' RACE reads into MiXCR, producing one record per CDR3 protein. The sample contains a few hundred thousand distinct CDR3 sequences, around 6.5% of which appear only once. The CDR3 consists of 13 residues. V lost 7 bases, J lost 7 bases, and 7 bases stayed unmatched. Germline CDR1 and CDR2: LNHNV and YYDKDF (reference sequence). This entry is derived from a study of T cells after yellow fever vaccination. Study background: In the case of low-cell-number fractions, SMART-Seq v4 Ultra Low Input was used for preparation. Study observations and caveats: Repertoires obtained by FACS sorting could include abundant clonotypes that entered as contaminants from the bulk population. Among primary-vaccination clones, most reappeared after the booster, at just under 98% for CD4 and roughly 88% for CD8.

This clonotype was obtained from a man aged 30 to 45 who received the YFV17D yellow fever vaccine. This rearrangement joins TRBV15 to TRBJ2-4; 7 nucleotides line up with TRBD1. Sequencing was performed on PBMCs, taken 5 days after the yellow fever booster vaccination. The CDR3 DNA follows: TGTGCCACCAAAGGGACAGAAGTCAACATTCAGTACTTC. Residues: CATKGTEVNIQYF.